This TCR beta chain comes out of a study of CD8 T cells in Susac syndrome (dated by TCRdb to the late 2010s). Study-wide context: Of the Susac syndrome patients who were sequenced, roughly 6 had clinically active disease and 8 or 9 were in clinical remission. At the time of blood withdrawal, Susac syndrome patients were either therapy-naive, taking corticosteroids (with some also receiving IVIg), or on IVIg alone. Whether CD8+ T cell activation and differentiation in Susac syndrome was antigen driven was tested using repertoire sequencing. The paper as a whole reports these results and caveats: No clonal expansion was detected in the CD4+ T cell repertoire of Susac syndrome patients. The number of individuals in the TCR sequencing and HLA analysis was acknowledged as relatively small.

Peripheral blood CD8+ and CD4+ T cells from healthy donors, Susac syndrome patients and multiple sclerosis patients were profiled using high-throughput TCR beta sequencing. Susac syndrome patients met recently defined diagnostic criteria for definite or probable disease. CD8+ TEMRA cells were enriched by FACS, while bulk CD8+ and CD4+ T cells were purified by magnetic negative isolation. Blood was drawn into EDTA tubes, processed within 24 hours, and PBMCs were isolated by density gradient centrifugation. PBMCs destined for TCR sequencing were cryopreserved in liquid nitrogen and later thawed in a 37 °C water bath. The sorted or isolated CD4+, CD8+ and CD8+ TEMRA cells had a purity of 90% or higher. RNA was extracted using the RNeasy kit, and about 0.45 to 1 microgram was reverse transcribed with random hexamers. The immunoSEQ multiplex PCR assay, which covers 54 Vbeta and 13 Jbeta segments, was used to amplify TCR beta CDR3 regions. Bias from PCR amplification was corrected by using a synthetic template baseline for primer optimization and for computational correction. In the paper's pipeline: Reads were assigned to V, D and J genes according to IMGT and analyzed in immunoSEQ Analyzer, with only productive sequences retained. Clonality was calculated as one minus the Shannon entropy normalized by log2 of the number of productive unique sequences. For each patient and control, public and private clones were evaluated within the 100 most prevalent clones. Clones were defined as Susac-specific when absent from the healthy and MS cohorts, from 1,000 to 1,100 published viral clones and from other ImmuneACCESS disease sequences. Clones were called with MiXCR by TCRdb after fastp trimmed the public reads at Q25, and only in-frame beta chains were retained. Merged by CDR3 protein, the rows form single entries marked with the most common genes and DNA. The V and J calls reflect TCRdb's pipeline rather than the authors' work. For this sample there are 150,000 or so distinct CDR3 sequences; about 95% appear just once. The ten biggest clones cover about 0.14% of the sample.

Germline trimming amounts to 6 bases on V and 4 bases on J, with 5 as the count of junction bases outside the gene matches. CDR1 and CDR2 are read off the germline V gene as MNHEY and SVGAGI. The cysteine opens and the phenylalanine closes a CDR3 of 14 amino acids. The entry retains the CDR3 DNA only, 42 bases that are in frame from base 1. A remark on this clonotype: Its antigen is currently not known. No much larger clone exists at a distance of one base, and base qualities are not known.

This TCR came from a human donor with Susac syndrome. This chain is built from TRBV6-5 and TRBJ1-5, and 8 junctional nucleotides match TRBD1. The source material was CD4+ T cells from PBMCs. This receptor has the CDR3 CASSPRGRNQPQHF. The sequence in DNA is TGTGCCAGCAGCCCCAGGGGGCGTAATCAGCCCCAGCATTTT.